Here is one T cell receptor beta chain with its context. This sample was included in a study of blood T cell repertoires in COVID-19. Turning to the study itself: Samples representing acute and convalescent COVID-19 were sourced from the United States, Italy and Spain.

Clones were sequenced by immunoSEQ multiplex PCR, and TCRdb holds only the in-frame ones, with some missing. This repertoire shows under 250,000 clones, roughly 94% found once; its top ten account for approximately 1.2%. What was sequenced was peripheral blood. The TCR was taken from a man aged 25 to 45 with acute or convalescent COVID-19.

The CDR3 sequence is CATSDFPSGSSYNEQFF. The CDR3 DNA reads as TGTGCCACCAGTGATTTTCCCAGCGGGAGCTCCTACAATGAGCAGTTCTTC. V is TRBV24-1 and J is TRBJ2-1; 8 nucleotides agree with TRBD2. V trimming: 1 base; J trimming: 0 bases; junction bases outside the gene matches: 4. Germline V gene data show CDR1 as KGHDR and CDR2 as SFDVKD. The CDR3 loop spans 17 amino acids.